This TCR beta chain was recovered during a study of cytomegalovirus exposure and HLA in healthy donors. The germline V gene encodes CDR1 SGHTA and CDR2 FQGNSA. The junction had 4 bases not matched to a gene; V was cut back by 2 bases and J by 0 bases. CDR3 size: 16 residues. Sequencing used immunoSEQ multiplex PCR; TCRdb keeps in-frame clones, though not all of them. The table has about 88,000 clones, roughly 83% seen once. The donors were members of the validation cohort, which comprised around 110 subjects and was separate from the first cohort of around 700 subjects. In its sample, this clone was seen a few times. Its antigen is as yet unknown. Findings and caveats of the study: The tendency of first-cohort TCR clusters to co-occur in the roughly 120 validation repertoires was identified by a subsequent analysis.

This clonotype originated in a woman younger than 30 in good health and CMV-seropositive. Sequencing input: PBMCs. This chain uses TRBV7-2 with TRBJ1-3; TRBD1 agrees at 7 bases. The CDR3 protein is CASSLQGGLSGNTIYF. For the CDR3, the DNA is TGTGCCAGCAGCTTACAAGGGGGCCTCTCTGGAAACACCATATATTTT.